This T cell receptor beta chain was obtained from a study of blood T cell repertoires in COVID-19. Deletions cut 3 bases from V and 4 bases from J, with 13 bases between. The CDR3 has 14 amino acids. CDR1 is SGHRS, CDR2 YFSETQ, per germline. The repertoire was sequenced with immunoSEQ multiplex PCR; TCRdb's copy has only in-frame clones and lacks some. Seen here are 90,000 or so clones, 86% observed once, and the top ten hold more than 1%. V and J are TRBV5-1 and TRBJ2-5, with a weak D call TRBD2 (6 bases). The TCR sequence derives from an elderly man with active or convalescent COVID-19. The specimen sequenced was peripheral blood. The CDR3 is CASSSWGDAETQYF. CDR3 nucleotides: TGCGCCAGCAGCTCCTGGGGGGACGCAGAGACCCAGTACTTC.